These T cell receptor beta chains were read from a single sample in a study of blood T cell repertoires in COVID-19. The table came from immunoSEQ multiplex PCR; TCRdb's copy has only in-frame clones and leaves some out. The sample has approximately 390,000 clones; around 87% are singletons. Sequences were obtained from PBMCs or T cells enriched from blood (not recorded which). The receptor set was obtained from a woman between 50 and 59 years old who had recovered from COVID-19. CDR3s include the opening cysteine and the closing phenylalanine or tryptophan. A D gene is named only where the DNA matches it firmly. A clone size is listed for some rows: how often the clone was seen (once, few, many), or a class if it is expanded.

V gene: TRBV4-2; clone size: -; J gene: TRBJ1-3; D gene: -; CDR3 protein: CASSPQGRVRSGNTIYF; CDR3 DNA: TGTGCCAGCAGCCCTCAGGGGAGGGTCCGGTCTGGAAACACCATATATTTT
V gene: TRBV5-1; clone size: -; J gene: TRBJ2-3; D gene: -; CDR3 protein: CASSLAYTDTQYF; CDR3 DNA: TGCGCCAGCAGCTTGGCTTACACAGATACGCAGTATTTT
V gene: TRBV5-4; clone size: once; J gene: TRBJ2-5; D gene: TRBD1; CDR3 protein: CASSLEGQGPTGETQYF; CDR3 DNA: TGTGCCAGCAGCTTGGAGGGACAGGGGCCCACCGGAGAGACCCAGTACTTC
V gene: TRBV28; clone size: -; J gene: TRBJ1-4; D gene: -; CDR3 protein: CASSQTDSAREKLFF; CDR3 DNA: TGTGCCAGCAGCCAAACGGACAGTGCGCGCGAGAAACTGTTTTTT
V gene: TRBV10-3; clone size: -; J gene: TRBJ1-1; D gene: -; CDR3 protein: CAISDGGVEAFF; CDR3 DNA: TGTGCCATCAGTGATGGAGGGGTTGAAGCTTTCTTT
V gene: TRBV10-3; clone size: once; J gene: TRBJ1-2; D gene: -; CDR3 protein: CAISESLEAGLYGYTF; CDR3 DNA: TGTGCCATCAGTGAGTCGTTGGAGGCGGGCCTCTATGGCTACACCTTC
V gene: TRBV27; clone size: -; J gene: TRBJ2-6; D gene: -; CDR3 protein: CASSSYRSPGANVLTF; CDR3 DNA: TGTGCCAGCAGTTCCTACAGGTCCCCTGGGGCCAACGTCCTGACTTTC
V gene: TRBV5-6; clone size: -; J gene: TRBJ2-5; D gene: TRBD1; CDR3 protein: CASSARDSQETQYF; CDR3 DNA: TGTGCCAGCAGCGCCCGGGACAGCCAAGAGACCCAGTACTTC
V gene: TRBV11-2; clone size: -; J gene: TRBJ1-2; D gene: -; CDR3 protein: CASSSGRGRADGYTF; CDR3 DNA: TGTGCCAGCAGCTCTGGGCGGGGCAGGGCGGATGGCTACACCTTC
V gene: TRBV6-5; clone size: -; J gene: TRBJ1-1; D gene: -; CDR3 protein: CASSYIDSFF; CDR3 DNA: TGTGCCAGCAGTTATATCGACAGCTTCTTT
V gene: TRBV24-1; clone size: -; J gene: TRBJ2-1; D gene: TRBD2; CDR3 protein: CATSGLAGDEQFF; CDR3 DNA: TGTGCCACCAGCGGACTAGCGGGGGATGAGCAGTTCTTC
V gene: TRBV2; clone size: -; J gene: TRBJ1-2; D gene: -; CDR3 protein: CASKARVVSGYTF; CDR3 DNA: TGTGCCAGCAAGGCCAGGGTCGTTTCTGGCTACACCTTC
V gene: TRBV11-2; clone size: -; J gene: TRBJ1-2; D gene: TRBD1; CDR3 protein: CASSVIQGDYGYTF; CDR3 DNA: TGTGCCAGCAGCGTAATACAGGGGGACTATGGCTACACCTTC
V gene: TRBV15; clone size: -; J gene: TRBJ2-5; D gene: TRBD2; CDR3 protein: CATSRDPSGEETQYF; CDR3 DNA: TGTGCCACCAGCAGAGATCCAAGCGGGGAAGAGACCCAGTACTTC
V gene: TRBV7-9; clone size: -; J gene: TRBJ1-1; D gene: -; CDR3 protein: CASSLVSGVTEAFF; CDR3 DNA: TGTGCCAGCAGCTTAGTTTCGGGAGTCACTGAAGCTTTCTTT
V gene: TRBV6-1; clone size: -; J gene: TRBJ2-3; D gene: TRBD1; CDR3 protein: CASSEVRGNTDTQYF; CDR3 DNA: TGTGCCAGCAGTGAAGTCAGGGGGAACACAGATACGCAGTATTTT
V gene: TRBV10-3; clone size: -; J gene: TRBJ1-1; D gene: TRBD1; CDR3 protein: CAITRDRENTEAFF; CDR3 DNA: TGTGCCATCACGAGGGACAGAGAGAACACTGAAGCTTTCTTT